This is a list of T cell receptor beta chains from one sample in a study of cytomegalovirus exposure and HLA in healthy donors. Some clones are missing from TCRdb's copy, which holds only in-frame ones; the method was immunoSEQ multiplex PCR. The sample records 100,000 or so clones, 60% to 85% being singletons. Sample: PBMCs. The receptors stem from a female donor in good health and CMV-seronegative. Each CDR3 is given with its conserved first and last residue. The D gene is left open where the match is weak. Only part of the rows carry a size: once, few, many, or a class if the clone is expanded.

clone_size	v_call	j_call	d_call	cdr3_nt	cdr3_aa
NA	TRBV19	TRBJ2-3	TRBD1	TGTGCCAGTAGTATAGGACAGGGACACACAGATACGCAGTATTTT	CASSIGQGHTDTQYF
NA	TRBV30	TRBJ1-2	NA	TGTGCCTGGAGACAGAACTATGGCTACACCTTC	CAWRQNYGYTF
NA	TRBV18	TRBJ1-3	TRBD1	TGTGCCAGCTCACGTAATACAGGGGATGGAAACACCATATATTTT	CASSRNTGDGNTIYF
NA	TRBV7-9	TRBJ2-6	TRBD1	TGTTCCAGCAGCCCCGGGACAGGGGTTTATTCTGGGGCCAACGTCCTGACTTTC	CSSSPGTGVYSGANVLTF
NA	TRBV27	TRBJ2-7	TRBD1	TGTGCCAGCAGTTCATATAAAACAGGGGGTCGATACGAGCAGTACTTC	CASSSYKTGGRYEQYF
NA	TRBV25-1	TRBJ1-6	TRBD1	TGTGCCAGCAGTGAATCACGGACAGGAGCGTATAATTCACCCCTCCACTTT	CASSESRTGAYNSPLHF
NA	TRBV6-1	TRBJ1-1	NA	TGTGCCAGCAGTGAAAGGGGAGGAGGGAACGCTGAAGCTTTCTTT	CASSERGGGNAEAFF
NA	TRBV5-1	TRBJ2-2	TRBD1	TGCGCCAGCAGACCGGGACAGGGGGCAACCGGGGAGCTGTTTTTT	CASRPGQGATGELFF
NA	TRBV6-5	TRBJ2-5	NA	TGTGCCAGCAGTAAGACGGGAGACCAAGAGACCCAGTACTTC	CASSKTGDQETQYF
NA	TRBV6-5	TRBJ2-2	NA	TGTGCCAGCAGTTCTTCCCCCGGGGAGCTGTTTTTT	CASSSSPGELFF
NA	TRBV14	TRBJ2-1	TRBD2	TGTGCCAGCAGCCTTCAGCGGGGTTTTACCTACAATGAGCAGTTCTTC	CASSLQRGFTYNEQFF
NA	TRBV25-1	TRBJ2-1	NA	TGTGCCAGCAGTGATGCAGGGTATCGGTTCTTC	CASSDAGYRFF
once	TRBV6-6	TRBJ1-2	NA	TGTGCCAGCAGTTACGTTGGGCAGGGGAATGGCTACACCTTC	CASSYVGQGNGYTF
few	TRBV7-7	TRBJ1-3	NA	TGTGCTAGCAGCGTGGACATGGGAAACACCATATATTTT	CASSVDMGNTIYF
NA	TRBV19	TRBJ2-3	NA	TGTGCCAGTACTCAGGGAACGAGGCCAGATACGCAGTATTTT	CASTQGTRPDTQYF
NA	TRBV20-1	TRBJ1-2	NA	TGCAGTGCTTACACGTACTATGGCTACACCTTC	CSAYTYYGYTF
NA	TRBV10-3	TRBJ2-1	NA	TGTGCCATCATGATGGCGGATTCCTACAATGAGCAGTTCTTC	CAIMMADSYNEQFF